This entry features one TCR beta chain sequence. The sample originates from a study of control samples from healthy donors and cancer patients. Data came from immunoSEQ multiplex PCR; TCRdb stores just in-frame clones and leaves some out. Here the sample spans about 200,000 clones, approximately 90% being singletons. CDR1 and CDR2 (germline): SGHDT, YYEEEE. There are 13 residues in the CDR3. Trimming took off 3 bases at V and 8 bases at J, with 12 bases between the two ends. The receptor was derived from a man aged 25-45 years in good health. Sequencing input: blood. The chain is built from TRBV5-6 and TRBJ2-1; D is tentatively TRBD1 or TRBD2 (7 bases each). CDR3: CASSSGGGDEQFF. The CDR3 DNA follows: TGTGCCAGCAGCTCAGGGGGGGGCGATGAGCAGTTCTTC.